The 22 T cell receptor beta chains reported below all come from one sample, sequenced in a study of early T cells in non-severe SARS-CoV-2 infection. TCRdb recomputed calls from the 5' RACE reads with MiXCR, one row per CDR3 protein. The sample yields approximately 76,000 distinct CDR3 sequences, around 15% seen once. The sample comprised whole blood. All receptors derive from an adult who was a healthcare worker with PCR-confirmed SARS-CoV-2 infection or an uninfected control (not recorded which).

This clonotype was seen at least ten times. V and J are TRBV2 and TRBJ2-3; D uncertain. The V gene lost 3 bases and the J gene lost 5 bases, with 12 bases spanning the gap. This CDR3 comprises 14 residues. Germline assignment: CDR1 SNHLY and CDR2 FYNNEI. The CDR3 sequence is CASSDGRSLDTQYF. The CDR3 nucleotides are TGTGCCAGCAGTGATGGCAGGTCCCTAGATACGCAGTATTTT.

In this sample, this clonotype turned up a few times. The chain joins TRBV10-3 to TRBJ2-7, with 10 bases aligning to TRBD2. This CDR3 contains 12 residues. Germline V lookup: CDR1 ENHRY, CDR2 SYGVKD. The ends lost 10 bases at V and 7 bases at J; junction bases unmatched: 7. CDR3 loop: CATRDSGREQYF. Written as DNA, the CDR3 is TGTGCCACCCGGGATAGCGGGAGGGAGCAGTACTTC.

In its sample, this clonotype was seen a few times. The genes are TRBV6-5 and TRBJ2-2; D uncertain. This CDR3 spans 14 amino acids. V lost 5 bases and J lost 6, with 13 bases in between. Germline lookup yields CDR1 MNHEY and CDR2 SVGAGI. The CDR3 reads CASSPVYGPGELFF. Written as DNA, the CDR3 is TGTGCCAGCAGTCCGGTGTATGGCCCCGGGGAGCTGTTTTTT.

V is TRBV19 and J is TRBJ1-6, with a tentative D call TRBD1 (5 bases). Trimming removed 5 bases from V and 14 bases from J, with 16 bases in between. The CDR3 is made up of 13 amino acids. Germline values: CDR1 LNHDA, CDR2 SQIVND (reference sequence). The DNA for the CDR3 is TGTGCCAGTAGTCCGGCGGGACCCCGGGCCCTCCACTTT. Translated: CASSPAGPRALHF.

This clonotype was recorded many times. The V and J genes are TRBV20-1 and TRBJ2-1; TRBD2 matches at 9 bases. Germline V gives CDR1 DFQATT, CDR2 SNEGSKA (reference sequence). This CDR3 has 13 amino acids. V lost 3 bases and J lost 4; bases outside the gene matches: 1. The CDR3 DNA is TGCAGTGCTAGGACTAGCGGTTACAATGAGCAGTTCTTC. Protein sequence: CSARTSGYNEQFF.

This clonotype has ten or more counts. The chain joins TRBV27 to TRBJ2-3; perhaps D is TRBD1 or TRBD2 (5 bases each). CDR1 and CDR2 (germline): MNHEY, SMNVEV (reference sequence). Trimming shortened V by 6 bases and J by 0 bases, and 16 bases separated the two germline ends. This CDR3 has 16 residues. CDR3 sequence: CASSLTGGSSTDTQYF. The CDR3 coding sequence is TGTGCCAGCAGCTTGACTGGGGGATCTAGCACAGATACGCAGTATTTT.

This clonotype was counted a few times. The chain recombines TRBV12-3 or TRBV12-4 with TRBJ2-7; possibly TRBD1 or TRBD2 for D (5 bases each). This CDR3 is built from 14 residues. The V gene lost 5 bases and the J gene lost 5 bases, with 16 bases spanning the gap. This CDR3 reads CASSPWISGHEQYF. CDR3 DNA: TGTGCCAGCAGTCCTTGGATATCGGGGCACGAGCAGTACTTC.

The chain is built from TRBV10-3 and TRBJ1-2; 8 nucleotides agree with TRBD1. Germline V gives CDR1 ENHRY, CDR2 SYGVKD. V lost 10 bases, J lost 2 bases, and 15 bases stayed unmatched. The CDR3 has 16 residues. CDR3 in amino acids: CANRASGGERNYGYTF. The DNA of the CDR3 is TGTGCCAACCGGGCATCAGGGGGCGAAAGAAACTATGGCTACACCTTC.

This clonotype was observed at least ten times. V is TRBV6-1 and J is TRBJ2-7; TRBD2 agrees at 7 bases. CDR3 size: 15 residues. The V segment lost 2 bases and the J segment 3 bases; nucleotides outside the gene matches: 7. From germline, CDR1 is MNHNS and CDR2 SASEGT. CDR3 loop: CASSEIASGLYEQYF. The CDR3 DNA follows: TGTGCCAGCAGTGAAATTGCTAGCGGCCTCTACGAGCAGTACTTC.

The chain employs TRBV12-3 or TRBV12-4 and TRBJ2-3; TRBD2 agrees at 11 bases. V lost 6 bases and J lost 5; bases outside the gene matches: 7. The CDR3 runs 15 residues. The CDR3: CASRGTSGLGDTQYF. In DNA form, the CDR3 reads TGTGCCAGCAGGGGGACTAGCGGCCTCGGAGATACGCAGTATTTT.

The chain carries TRBV7-2 and TRBJ2-3, with TRBD1 as a possible D gene (5 bases). Germline CDR1 and CDR2: SGHTA and FQGNSA. CDR3 length: 14 residues. Trimming took off 1 base at V and 7 bases at J, with 12 bases between the two ends. The CDR3 reads CASSLGTLVNTQYF. The CDR3, as DNA: TGTGCCAGCAGCTTAGGGACATTAGTAAATACGCAGTATTTT.

The J gene is TRBJ1-3, the V gene TRBV29-1, with D hard to call. CDR1 is SQVTM, CDR2 ANQGSEA, per germline. V lost 6 bases, J lost 13 bases, and 19 bases lay in between. This CDR3 contains 12 residues. In DNA form, the CDR3 reads TGCAGCGTCCAAACACCCCCGGCGTCAATATATTTT. Residues: CSVQTPPASIYF. The whole variable domain, filled in from reference TRBV29-1 and TRBJ1-3, reads SAVISQKPSRDICQRGTSLTIQCQVDSQVTMMFWYRQQPGQSLTLIATANQGSEATYESGFVIDKFPISRPNLTFSTLTVSNMSPEDSSIYLCSVQTPPASIYFGEGSWLTVV.

The rearrangement links TRBV25-1 to TRBJ2-1, with D possibly TRBD2 on 6 matching bases. The CDR3 is made up of 15 amino acids. V lost 0 bases and J 9 bases, leaving 15 bases between the germline ends. Germline V gene data show CDR1 as MGHDK and CDR2 as SYGVNS. CDR3 sequence: CASSEYKALEGEQFF. The CDR3 nucleotides are TGTGCCAGCAGTGAATATAAGGCTCTGGAGGGTGAGCAGTTCTTC.

This clonotype has at least ten counts. The gene calls are TRBV5-5 and TRBJ2-1; 11 bases are shared with TRBD1. V was pared by 2 bases and J by 5 bases, with 6 bases of the junction left unmatched. Germline CDR1 and CDR2: SGHKS and YYEKEE (reference sequence). This CDR3 spans 16 amino acids. This chain's CDR3 is CASSLTGTGGNNEQFF. CDR3 bases: TGTGCCAGCAGCTTAACCGGGACAGGGGGAAACAATGAGCAGTTCTTC.

This clonotype showed up just a few times. This chain joins TRBV7-9 and TRBJ2-7, with unresolved D. The CDR3 consists of 13 residues. V was cut by 1 base and J by 2 bases, with 6 bases left in between. Germline V gene lookup returns CDR1 SEHNR and CDR2 FQNEAQ (reference sequence). The CDR3 here is CASSLVGTYEQYF. CDR3 nucleotide sequence: TGTGCCAGCAGCTTAGTTGGCACCTACGAGCAGTACTTC.

This clonotype was detected only once. V is TRBV9 and J is TRBJ2-7; D is unresolved. CDR1 and CDR2 from the germline V gene are SGDLS and YYNGEE. This CDR3 has 14 residues. The V end lost 0 bases, the J end lost 0 bases, and 7 bases lay between the germline ends. The CDR3 nucleotides are TGTGCCAGCAGCGTAGACATGAGCTCCTACGAGCAGTACTTC. Amino acid sequence: CASSVDMSSYEQYF.

Ten or more counts support this clonotype. The chain has TRBV11-3 and TRBJ2-7; D uncertain. The CDR3 loop spans 14 amino acids. Per germline, CDR1 SGHNT and CDR2 YENEEA. V shed 9 bases and J shed 6 bases, with 21 bases lying between them. This chain's CDR3 is CASKIISALGEQYF. CDR3 coding DNA: TGTGCCAGTAAAATTATTTCCGCCTTGGGCGAGCAGTACTTC.

This clonotype was observed at least ten times. V is TRBV6-6 and J is TRBJ1-3, with unresolved D. Germline CDR1 is MNHNY and CDR2 is SVGAGI (reference sequence). V lost 2 bases and J lost 0, with 11 bases in between. The CDR3 length is 16 residues. CDR3 bases: TGTGCCAGCAGTTACCTCCCGAGAAGCTCTGGAAACACCATATATTTT. Protein: CASSYLPRSSGNTIYF.

The V gene is TRBV7-8, the J gene TRBJ2-1, with TRBD2 matching over 8 bases. The CDR3 runs to 17 residues. Germline V gene data show CDR1 as SGHVS and CDR2 as FQNEAQ. Trimming cost V 0 bases and J 0 bases; bases outside gene matches: 4. The CDR3 DNA sequence: TGTGCCAGCAGCTTAGCTACAAGCGGGAGCTCCTACAATGAGCAGTTCTTC. Translating gives CASSLATSGSSYNEQFF.

The chain recombines TRBV3-1 with TRBJ2-1; 7 nucleotides line up with TRBD2. Losses at the gene ends were 1 base for V and 0 bases for J; bases not matched to a gene: 0. This CDR3 spans 15 amino acids. In germline, CDR1 is LGHDT, CDR2 YNNKEL (reference sequence). CDR3 residues: CASSQASGSYNEQFF. Here the CDR3 DNA reads TGTGCCAGCAGCCAAGCTAGCGGCTCCTACAATGAGCAGTTCTTC.

This clonotype has just a few counts. The gene calls are TRBV7-2 and TRBJ1-4, with D maybe TRBD1 (6 bases). V gave up 4 bases and J gave up 11 bases, with 14 bases separating them. CDR1 and CDR2 from the germline V gene are SGHTA and FQGNSA. The CDR3 is 13 amino acids. The CDR3 region has the DNA TGTGCCAGCAGCTCTTGGGACACGGGGAAACTGTTTTTT. This codes for CASSSWDTGKLFF.

The rearrangement uses TRBV29-1 and TRBJ2-3, with TRBD2 identical over 10 bases. Germline trimming cut 6 bases from V and 0 bases from J; bases unmatched to any gene: 0. The germline CDR1 and CDR2 sequences are SQVTM and ANQGSEA. The CDR3 runs 13 residues. CDR3 DNA: TGCAGCGTGACTAGCGGGAGCACAGATACGCAGTATTTT. Protein product: CSVTSGSTDTQYF.